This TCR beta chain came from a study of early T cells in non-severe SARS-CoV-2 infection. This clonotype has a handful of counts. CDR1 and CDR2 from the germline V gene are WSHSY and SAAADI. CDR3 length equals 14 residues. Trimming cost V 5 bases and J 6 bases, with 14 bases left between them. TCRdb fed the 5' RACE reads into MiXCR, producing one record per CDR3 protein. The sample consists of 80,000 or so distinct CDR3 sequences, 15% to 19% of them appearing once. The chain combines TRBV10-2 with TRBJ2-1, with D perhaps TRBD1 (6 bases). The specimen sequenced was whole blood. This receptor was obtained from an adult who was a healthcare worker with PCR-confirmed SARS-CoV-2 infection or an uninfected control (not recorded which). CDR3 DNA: TGCGCCAGCAGTCCCGGACAGAACCTCAATGAGCAGTTCTTC. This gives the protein CASSPGQNLNEQFF.